This is a list of T cell receptor beta chains from one sample in a study of cytomegalovirus exposure and HLA in healthy donors. The data were produced by immunoSEQ multiplex PCR, yet TCRdb's version contains in-frame clones alone and is incomplete. The sample records about 140,000 clones, 70% to 80% being singletons. Sequencing was performed on PBMCs. The receptors derive from a woman between 40 and 55 years old in good health and CMV-seropositive. Each CDR3 is given with its conserved first and last residue. Each record gives: CDR3 DNA, CDR3 protein, J gene, clone size, V gene, D gene. The D gene is left open where the match is weak. The size entry is marked missing in some rows and otherwise reads once, few, many or a size class.

TGTGCCAGCAGTCGGGTCGGACAGGGCGGTCCCAACGAGCAGTACTTC | CASSRVGQGGPNEQYF | TRBJ2-7 | - | TRBV28 | TRBD1
TGTGCCACCAGCAGAGATCAGGGAGGCAATTCACCCCTCCACTTT | CATSRDQGGNSPLHF | TRBJ1-6 | few | TRBV15 | -
TGTGCCAGCAGCGTAGGGTCTAGCGGAGACAATGAGCAGTTCTTC | CASSVGSSGDNEQFF | TRBJ2-1 | - | TRBV9 | TRBD2
TGCGCCAGCAGCTTGGATCTAGCGGGAGAATCTTACTTC | CASSLDLAGESYF | TRBJ2-5 | - | TRBV5-1 | TRBD2
TGTGCCAGCAGCTTAGCGGCTCAGTATGAGCAGTTCTTC | CASSLAAQYEQFF | TRBJ2-1 | - | TRBV7-2 | -
TGTGCCAGCAGCGTAGGTGGGGGGGCTGGACGGTCAGATACGCAGTATTTT | CASSVGGGAGRSDTQYF | TRBJ2-3 | few | TRBV9 | -
TGTGCCAGCAGTTACGAGGGGGACGGAGAGACCCAGTACTTC | CASSYEGDGETQYF | TRBJ2-5 | - | TRBV6-5 | -
TGTGCCAGCAGTCGCGCCGGGACAGGGGAAAGAGGCTACACCTTC | CASSRAGTGERGYTF | TRBJ1-2 | - | TRBV27 | TRBD1
TGCGCCAGCAGCTTGGAGCAGGGTGGCGGCTACACCTTC | CASSLEQGGGYTF | TRBJ1-2 | - | TRBV5-1 | -
TGTGCCGCTACGCTACGCACAGATACGCAGTATTTT | CAATLRTDTQYF | TRBJ2-3 | - | TRBV30 | -
TGTGCCAGCTCACCGGGGCAGGGTCTTTACGGCTACACCTTC | CASSPGQGLYGYTF | TRBJ1-2 | - | TRBV18 | -